This record looks at one T cell receptor (beta chain) sequence and its context. The source of the sample is a study of blood T cell repertoires in COVID-19. Study-level background: COVID-19 samples, acute and convalescent, were from the United States, Italy and Spain. From T cells, B-cell-depleted T cells, or PBMCs came the material, which was cDNA or gDNA.

In the authors' methods: The authors estimated nucleated cell counts from reference gene primer amplification. The method was immunoSEQ multiplex PCR; TCRdb's version includes in-frame clones alone and lacks a portion of them. For V, J and clone size, that table is used; D and trimming come from the DNA. The sample records about 240,000 clones, roughly four fifths being singletons. The CDR3 consists of 15 residues. In germline, CDR1 is GTSNPN, CDR2 SVGIG (reference sequence). The V end was cut by 4 bases, the J end by 1 base, with 13 bases between. The clonotype was recovered from a woman under 30 with acute or convalescent COVID-19. The sample taken for sequencing was peripheral blood. V is TRBV30 and J is TRBJ1-4, with unresolved D. The CDR3 DNA is TGTGCCTGGACGCGTCATCCCAAAACTAATGAAAAACTGTTTTTT. It yields the protein CAWTRHPKTNEKLFF.